This record concerns one T cell receptor beta chain sequence. What it binds is not known. The data were taken from a study of regulatory T cells in long-lasting Graves disease. Broader study findings: For persistent Graves' patients, TCR diversity was lower than for newly diagnosed ones. With some 2,800 shared public clonotypes, persistent patients exceeded new patients, who shared 966.

Time point here: persistent/refractory GD, antithyroid drugs over 5 years with positive TRAb. Extracted RNA from PBMCs served as the source of the TCR library. The CDR3 loop spans 13 amino acids. V lost 8 bases, J lost 4 bases, and 12 bases lay in between. The germline CDR1 and CDR2 sequences are MNHEY and SVGEGT. CDR3-region Arm-PCR and iRepertoire HTBI primers produced the TCR beta libraries. MiXCR, run by TCRdb on the multiplex PCR reads, gives a single entry per CDR3 protein. Here the sample spans 430,000 or so distinct CDR3 sequences, approximately 22% being singletons. This sequence was found in a female donor with Graves disease. The specimen was peripheral blood mononuclear cells (PBMCs), collected when the disease was refractory, from a patient treated with antithyroid drugs. The chain links TRBV6-2 or TRBV6-3 to TRBJ1-5; D is uncertain. CDR3 coding DNA: TGTGCCAGCGTCCCGGACTGGAATCAGCCCCAGCATTTT. This encodes CASVPDWNQPQHF.